This entry is about one TCR beta chain. Its specificity is not known. Measured with immunoSEQ multiplex PCR; TCRdb has only the in-frame clones, and not every one. The table lists approximately 120,000 clones, around 94% of them singletons. CDR1 is SGHAT, CDR2 FQNNGV, per germline. This CDR3 region has 12 residues. The V end was cut by 2 bases, the J end by 3 bases, with 5 bases between. This record belongs to a study of cytomegalovirus exposure and HLA in healthy donors. Study-level information: Later, an analysis reported that the 130 or so validation repertoires had used the same platform as the 500 to 750 first-cohort repertoires. Whole-study results and caveats: Despite most TCR sequences being rare, some public TCRs occurred in many donors. According to a later analysis, TCR clusters from the first cohort tended to co-occur in the 120 or so validation repertoires. Listed as cytomegalovirus-associated were 150 or so TCR beta chains.

The origin of this receptor is a woman between 18 and 29 years old in good health and CMV-seronegative. The sequencing sample was made of PBMCs. The rearrangement joins TRBV11-2 to TRBJ2-7; D unresolved. The CDR3 DNA follows: TGTGCCAGCAGCTTATCCAGCTACGAGCAGTACTTC. Amino acid sequence: CASSLSSYEQYF.